The T cell receptor beta chain under discussion was sequenced for a study of blood T cell repertoires in COVID-19. About the research overall: COVID-19 samples from acute and convalescent phases originated in the United States, Italy and Spain. The cDNA or gDNA used as material had been derived from T cells, B-cell-depleted T cells, or PBMCs.

Germline V gives CDR1 SGHTA, CDR2 FQGTGA. There are 15 residues in the CDR3. With 8 bases removed from V and 8 bases from J, the gap between germline ends came to 24 bases. In the authors' methods: Amplified reference gene primers provided the basis for estimating nucleated cell counts. Clones were read by immunoSEQ multiplex PCR, and TCRdb kept only the in-frame ones, dropping some. V and J calls and clone size are as listed in that table; D and trimming were resolved from the DNA. The sample holds 98,000 or so clones; approximately 82% are singletons and the top ten take just over 4%. This TCR derives from a woman between 65 and 79 years old with acute or convalescent COVID-19. This rearrangement joins TRBV7-3 to TRBJ2-5; D might be TRBD2 (5 bases). The sequenced sample was peripheral blood. CDR3 sequence: CASGRGDMDHGTQYF. The DNA for the CDR3 is TGTGCCAGCGGGAGAGGAGACATGGATCACGGAACCCAGTACTTC.